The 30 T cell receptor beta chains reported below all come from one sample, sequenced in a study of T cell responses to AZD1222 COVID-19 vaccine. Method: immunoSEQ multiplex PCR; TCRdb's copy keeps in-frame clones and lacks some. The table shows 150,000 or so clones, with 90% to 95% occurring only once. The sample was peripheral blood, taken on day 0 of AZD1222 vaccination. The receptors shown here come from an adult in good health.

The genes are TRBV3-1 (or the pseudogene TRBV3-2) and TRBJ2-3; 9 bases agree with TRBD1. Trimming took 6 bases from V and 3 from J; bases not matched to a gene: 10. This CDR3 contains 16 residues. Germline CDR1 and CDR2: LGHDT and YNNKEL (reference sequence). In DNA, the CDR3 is TGTGCCAGCAGTCAGACAGGGGGTCTTACTACAGATACGCAGTATTTT. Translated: CASSQTGGLTTDTQYF.

CDR3 amino acids: CATSNPPQTDGGYTF. The DNA for the CDR3 is TGTGCCACCAGCAACCCGCCGCAGACCGACGGCGGCTACACCTTC. This chain uses TRBV15 with TRBJ1-2; D not resolved. Looked up from germline, CDR1 is LNHNV and CDR2 is YYDKDF (reference sequence). The CDR3 extends over 15 amino acids. Trimming removed 4 bases at V and 8 bases at J, with 20 bases between.

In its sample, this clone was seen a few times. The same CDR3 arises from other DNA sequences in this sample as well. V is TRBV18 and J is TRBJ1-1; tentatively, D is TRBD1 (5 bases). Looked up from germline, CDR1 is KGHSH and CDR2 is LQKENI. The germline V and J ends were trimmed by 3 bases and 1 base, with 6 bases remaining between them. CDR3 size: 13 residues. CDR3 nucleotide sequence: TGTGCCAGCTCACCTGGACAGAACACTGAAGCTTTCTTT. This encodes CASSPGQNTEAFF.

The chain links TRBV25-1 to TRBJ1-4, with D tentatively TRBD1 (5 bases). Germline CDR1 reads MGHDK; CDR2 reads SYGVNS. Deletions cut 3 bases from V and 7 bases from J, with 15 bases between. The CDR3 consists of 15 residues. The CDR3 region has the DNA TGTGCCAGCAGTGATGGGGCAGGCCGGCCTGAAAAACTGTTTTTT. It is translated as CASSDGAGRPEKLFF.

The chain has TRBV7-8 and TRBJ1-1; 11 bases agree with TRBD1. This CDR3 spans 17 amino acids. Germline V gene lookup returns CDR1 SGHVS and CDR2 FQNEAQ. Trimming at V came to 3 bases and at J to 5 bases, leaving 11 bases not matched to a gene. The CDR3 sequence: CASSLRTGGFLGTEAFF. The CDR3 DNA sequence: TGTGCCAGCAGCTTGAGGACAGGGGGCTTTCTGGGGACTGAAGCTTTCTTT. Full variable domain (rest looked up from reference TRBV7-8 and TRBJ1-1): GAGVSQSPRYKVAKRGQDVALRCDPISGHVSLFWYQQALGQGPEFLTYFQNEAQLDKSGLPSDRFFAERPEGSVSTLKIQRTQQEDSAVYLCASSLRTGGFLGTEAFFGQGTRLTVV.

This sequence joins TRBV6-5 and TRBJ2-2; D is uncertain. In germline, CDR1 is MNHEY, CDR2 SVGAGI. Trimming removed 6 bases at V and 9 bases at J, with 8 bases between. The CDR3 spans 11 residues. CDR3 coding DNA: TGTGCCAGCAGCTTTGGGCGGGAGCTGTTTTTT. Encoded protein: CASSFGRELFF.

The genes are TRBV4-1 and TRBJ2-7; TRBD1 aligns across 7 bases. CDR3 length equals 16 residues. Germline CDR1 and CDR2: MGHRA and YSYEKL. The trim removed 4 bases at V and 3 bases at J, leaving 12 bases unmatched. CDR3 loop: CASSLPTTGAHYEQYF. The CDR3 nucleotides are TGCGCCAGCAGCCTACCCACCACAGGGGCCCACTACGAGCAGTACTTC.

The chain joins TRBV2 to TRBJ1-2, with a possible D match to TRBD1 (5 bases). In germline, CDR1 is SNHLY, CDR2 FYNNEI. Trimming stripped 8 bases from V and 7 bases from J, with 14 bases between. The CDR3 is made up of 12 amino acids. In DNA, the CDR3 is TGTGCCAGCGCCGGGACCCAGCTTGGCTACACCTTC. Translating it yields CASAGTQLGYTF.

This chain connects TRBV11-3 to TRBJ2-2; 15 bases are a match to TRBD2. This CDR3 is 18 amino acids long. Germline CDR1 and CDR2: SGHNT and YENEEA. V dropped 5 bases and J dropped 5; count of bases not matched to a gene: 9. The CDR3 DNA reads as TGTGCCAGCAGCACAGAGGGACTAGCGGGGGGCTGGACCGGGGAGCTGTTTTTT. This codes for CASSTEGLAGGWTGELFF.

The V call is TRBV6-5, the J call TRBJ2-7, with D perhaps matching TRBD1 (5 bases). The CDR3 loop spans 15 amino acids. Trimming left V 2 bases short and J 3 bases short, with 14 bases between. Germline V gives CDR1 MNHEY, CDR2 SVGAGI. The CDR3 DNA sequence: TGTGCCAGCAGTTACAGTGCAGGGCGAGGCTACGAGCAGTACTTC. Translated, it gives CASSYSAGRGYEQYF.

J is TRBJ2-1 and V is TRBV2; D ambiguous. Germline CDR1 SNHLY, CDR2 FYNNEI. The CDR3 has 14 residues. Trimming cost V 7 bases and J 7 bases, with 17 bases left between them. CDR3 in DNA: TGTGCCAGCACTCCAGTCGCGTTGGGAAATGAGCAGTTCTTC. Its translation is CASTPVALGNEQFF. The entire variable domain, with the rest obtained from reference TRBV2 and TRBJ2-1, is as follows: EPEVTQTPSHQVTQMGQEVILRCVPISNHLYFYWYRQILGQKVEFLVSFYNNEISEKSEIFDDQFSVERPDGSNFTLKIRSTKLEDSAMYFCASTPVALGNEQFFGPGTRLTVL.

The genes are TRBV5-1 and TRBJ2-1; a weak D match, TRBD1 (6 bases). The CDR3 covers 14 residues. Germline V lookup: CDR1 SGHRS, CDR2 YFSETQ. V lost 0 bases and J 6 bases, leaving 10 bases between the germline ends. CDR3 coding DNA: TGCGCCAGCAGCTTGGGGCAGGGGAGCAATGAGCAGTTCTTC. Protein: CASSLGQGSNEQFF.

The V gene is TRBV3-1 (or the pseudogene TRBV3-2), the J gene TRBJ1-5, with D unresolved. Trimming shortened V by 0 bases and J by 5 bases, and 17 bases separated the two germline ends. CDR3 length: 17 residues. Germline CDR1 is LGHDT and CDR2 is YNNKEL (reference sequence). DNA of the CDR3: TGTGCCAGCAGCCAAGATCCCCACGCTTCCATGGATCAGCCCCAGCATTTT. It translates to CASSQDPHASMDQPQHF.

CDR3 residues: CASSLSNYQPQHF. The CDR3 coding sequence is TGTGCCAGCAGTTTATCCAATTATCAGCCCCAGCATTTT. J is TRBJ1-5 and V is TRBV28, with D hard to call. Germline V gene lookup returns CDR1 MDHEN and CDR2 SYDVKM. The length of the CDR3 is 13 residues. Between the trimmed V and J ends, which lost 1 base and 5 bases, there was a span of 6 bases.

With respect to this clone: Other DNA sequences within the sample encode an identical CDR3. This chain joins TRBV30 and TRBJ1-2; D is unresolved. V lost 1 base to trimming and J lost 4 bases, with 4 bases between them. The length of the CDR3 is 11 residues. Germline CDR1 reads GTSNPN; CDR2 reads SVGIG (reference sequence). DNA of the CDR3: TGTGCCTGGAGTGGTGGCTATGGCTACACCTTC. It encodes CAWSGGYGYTF.

CDR3 DNA: TGTGCCAGCAGCTGGGTAATTGGTTACAATGAGCAGTTCTTC. It encodes CASSWVIGYNEQFF. The rearrangement links TRBV11-2 to TRBJ2-1; D unclear. The CDR3 sequence is 14 residues long. CDR1 and CDR2 (germline): SGHAT, FQNNGV. Trimming stripped 4 bases from V and 4 bases from J, with 11 bases between.

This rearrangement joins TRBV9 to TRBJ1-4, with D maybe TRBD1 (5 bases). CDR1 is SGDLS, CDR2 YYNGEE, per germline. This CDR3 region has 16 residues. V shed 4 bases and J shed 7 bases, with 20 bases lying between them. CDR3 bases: TGTGCCAGCAGCCCTCAAGGCGGGGCGGGGGTTGAAAAACTGTTTTTT. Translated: CASSPQGGAGVEKLFF.

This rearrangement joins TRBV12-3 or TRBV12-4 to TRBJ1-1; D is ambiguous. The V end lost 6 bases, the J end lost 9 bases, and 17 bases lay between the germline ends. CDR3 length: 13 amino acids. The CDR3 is CASSPRGQSKAFF. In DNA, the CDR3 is TGTGCCAGCAGCCCCCGCGGGCAGTCAAAAGCTTTCTTT.

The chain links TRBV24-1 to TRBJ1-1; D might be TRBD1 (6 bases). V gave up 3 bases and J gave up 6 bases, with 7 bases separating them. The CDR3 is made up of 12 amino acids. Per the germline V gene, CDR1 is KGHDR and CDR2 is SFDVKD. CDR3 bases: TGTGCCACCAGTGATGGGGGGCCTGAAGCTTTCTTT. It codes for CATSDGGPEAFF.

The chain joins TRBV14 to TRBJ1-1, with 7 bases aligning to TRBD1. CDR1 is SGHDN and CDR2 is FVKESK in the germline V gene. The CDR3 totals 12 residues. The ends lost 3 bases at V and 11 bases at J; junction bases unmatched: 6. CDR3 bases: TGTGCCAGCAGCCAGATACAGGGGTCCGCTTTCTTT. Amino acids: CASSQIQGSAFF.

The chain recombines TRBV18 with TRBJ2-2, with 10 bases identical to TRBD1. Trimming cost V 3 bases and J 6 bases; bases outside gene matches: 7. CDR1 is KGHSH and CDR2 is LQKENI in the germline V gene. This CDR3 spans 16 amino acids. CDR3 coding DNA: TGTGCCAGCTCACCGCCGGGACAGGGGATGTCCGGGGAGCTGTTTTTT. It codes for CASSPPGQGMSGELFF.

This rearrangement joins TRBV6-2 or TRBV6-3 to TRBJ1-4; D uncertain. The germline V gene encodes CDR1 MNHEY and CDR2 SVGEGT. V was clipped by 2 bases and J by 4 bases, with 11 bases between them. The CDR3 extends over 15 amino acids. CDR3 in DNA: TGTGCCAGCAGTTACGGAAGGACCTTTAATGAAAAACTGTTTTTT. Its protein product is CASSYGRTFNEKLFF.

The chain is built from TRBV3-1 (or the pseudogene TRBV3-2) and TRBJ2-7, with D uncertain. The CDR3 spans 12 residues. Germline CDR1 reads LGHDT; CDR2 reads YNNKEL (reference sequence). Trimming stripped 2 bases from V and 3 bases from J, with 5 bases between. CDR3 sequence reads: CASSQLNYEQYF. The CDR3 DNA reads TGTGCCAGCAGCCAACTTAACTACGAGCAGTACTTC.

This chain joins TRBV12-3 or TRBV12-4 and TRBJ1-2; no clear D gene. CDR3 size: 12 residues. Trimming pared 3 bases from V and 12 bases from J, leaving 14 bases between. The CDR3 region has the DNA TGTGCCAGCAGTTTTAGACCTGTACCTAACACCTTC. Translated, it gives CASSFRPVPNTF.

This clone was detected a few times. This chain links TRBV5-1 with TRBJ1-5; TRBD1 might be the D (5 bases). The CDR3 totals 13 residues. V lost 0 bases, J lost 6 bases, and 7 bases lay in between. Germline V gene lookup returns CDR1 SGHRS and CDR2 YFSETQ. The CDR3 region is CASSLAGPQPQHF. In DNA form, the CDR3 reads TGCGCCAGCAGCTTGGCAGGGCCTCAGCCCCAGCATTTT.

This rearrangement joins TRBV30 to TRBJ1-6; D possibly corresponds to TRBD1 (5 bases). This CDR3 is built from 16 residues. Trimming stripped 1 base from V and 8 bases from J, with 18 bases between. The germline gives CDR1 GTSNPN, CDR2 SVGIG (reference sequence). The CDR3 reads CAWSGGLSLIDSPLHF. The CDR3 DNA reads TGTGCCTGGAGTGGGGGCCTCTCCCTGATAGATTCACCCCTCCACTTT. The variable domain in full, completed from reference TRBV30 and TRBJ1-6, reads SQTIHQWPATLVQPVGSPLSLECTVEGTSNPNLYWYRQAAGRGLQLLFYSVGIGQISSEVPQNLSASRPQDRQFILSSKKLLLSDSGFYLCAWSGGLSLIDSPLHFGNGTRLTVT.

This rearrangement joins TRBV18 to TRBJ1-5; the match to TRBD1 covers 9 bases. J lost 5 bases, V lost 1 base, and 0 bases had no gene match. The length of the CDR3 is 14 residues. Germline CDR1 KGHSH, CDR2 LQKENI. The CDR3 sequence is CASSPRDRDQPQHF. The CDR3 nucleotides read TGTGCCAGCTCACCACGGGACAGGGATCAGCCCCAGCATTTT.

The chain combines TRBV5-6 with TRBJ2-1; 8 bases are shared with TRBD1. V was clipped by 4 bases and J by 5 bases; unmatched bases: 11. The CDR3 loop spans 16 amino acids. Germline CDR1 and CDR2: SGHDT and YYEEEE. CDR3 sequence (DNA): TGTGCCAGCAGCCGACTGGACAGGGATGTTGACAATGAGCAGTTCTTC. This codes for CASSRLDRDVDNEQFF.

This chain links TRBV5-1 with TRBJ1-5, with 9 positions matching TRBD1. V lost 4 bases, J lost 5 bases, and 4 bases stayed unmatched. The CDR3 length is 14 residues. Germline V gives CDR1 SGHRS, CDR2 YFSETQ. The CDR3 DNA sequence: TGCGCCAGCAGCACGGGACAGGGAGATCAGCCCCAGCATTTT. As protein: CASSTGQGDQPQHF.

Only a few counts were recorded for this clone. For the CDR3, the DNA is TGTGCCTCCGCAGGGAGCGGGAGCACAGATACGCAGTATTTT. Its translation: CASAGSGSTDTQYF. V gene TRBV10-3 combines with J gene TRBJ2-3, with TRBD2 as a possible D gene (6 bases). V shed 11 bases and J shed 0 bases, with 15 bases lying between them. This CDR3 comprises 14 residues. In germline, CDR1 is ENHRY, CDR2 SYGVKD.